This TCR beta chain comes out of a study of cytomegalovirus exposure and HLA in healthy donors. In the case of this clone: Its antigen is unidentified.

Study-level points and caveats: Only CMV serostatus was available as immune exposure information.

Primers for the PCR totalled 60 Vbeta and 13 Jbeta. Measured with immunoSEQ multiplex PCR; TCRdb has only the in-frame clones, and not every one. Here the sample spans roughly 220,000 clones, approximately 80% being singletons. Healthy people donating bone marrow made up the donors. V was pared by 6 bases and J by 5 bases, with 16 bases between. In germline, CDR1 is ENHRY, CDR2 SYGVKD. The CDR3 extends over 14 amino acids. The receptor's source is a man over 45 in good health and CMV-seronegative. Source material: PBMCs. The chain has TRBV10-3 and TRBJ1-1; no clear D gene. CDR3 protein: CAISPGGLGTEAFF. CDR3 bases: TGTGCCATCAGCCCGGGAGGCTTGGGGACTGAAGCTTTCTTT.